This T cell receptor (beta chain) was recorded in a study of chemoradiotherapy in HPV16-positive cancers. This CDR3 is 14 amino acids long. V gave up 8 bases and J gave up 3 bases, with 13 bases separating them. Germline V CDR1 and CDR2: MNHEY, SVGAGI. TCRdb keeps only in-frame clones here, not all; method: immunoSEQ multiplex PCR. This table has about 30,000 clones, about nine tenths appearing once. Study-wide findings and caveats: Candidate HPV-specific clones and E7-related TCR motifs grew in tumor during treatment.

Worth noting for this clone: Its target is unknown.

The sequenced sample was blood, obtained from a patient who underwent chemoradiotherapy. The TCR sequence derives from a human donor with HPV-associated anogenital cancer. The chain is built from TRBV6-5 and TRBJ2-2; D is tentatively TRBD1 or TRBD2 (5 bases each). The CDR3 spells CASRQPGDTGELFF. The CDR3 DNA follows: TGTGCCAGCCGACAGCCCGGGGACACCGGGGAGCTGTTTTTT.